This TCR beta chain was recovered during a study of blood T cell repertoires in COVID-19 (dated by TCRdb to the early 2020s). In terms of the full investigation: The collaborator samples originated in the United States, Italy and Spain and spanned the acute and convalescent phases of COVID-19. The material from the prospective study consisted of cDNA or gDNA derived from T cells, B-cell-depleted T cells, or PBMCs. Subjects who had been exposed to COVID-19, were actively infected with it, or had recovered from it provided the deeply sampled blood TCRbeta repertoires that made up the dataset. The repertoires were made available in a free public database intended to serve as a resource for research on the immune response to SARS-CoV-2. The samples were drawn from the first 160 participants of the ongoing ImmuneRACE study and from 1,254 subjects provided by 6 global collaborators. The sample metadata nearly always contained a de-identified subject ID, COVID-19 status, age in years and sex. Where HLA class I and class II types were available, the types were taken from metadata supplied by the sample provider, not from assay-based typing. Here is what the overall study found, with its caveats: How much clinical and demographic metadata was included differed by source and by participant, and the metadata was provided uncurated.

The germline V end is reduced by 2 bases and the J end by 2 bases; junction bases left unmatched: 9. In the germline V gene (reference sequence), CDR1 corresponds to SGHNT and CDR2 to YYREEE. The CDR3 goes from the cysteine to the phenylalanine over 17 residues. The DNA shown is the 51-base CDR3, in frame from base 1. Comments on this clone: Its antigen is still unknown. No base quality information exists; no much larger clone differs at one position.

Participants in the prospective study were aged about 18 to 90 years, lived in under 30 United States geographic areas, and enrolled through a virtual design. To assign participants to cohorts, the prospective study relied on clinical history that participants themselves reported in a screening survey and a study questionnaire. In the prospective study, mobile phlebotomists collected whole blood, serum and a nasopharyngeal or oropharyngeal swab from each participant. Additional blood draws and questionnaires over an approximately two-month period could optionally be provided by prospective study participants. Before DNA extraction, blood samples from the prospective study were shipped at room temperature or frozen. The immunoSEQ Assay, a bias-controlled multiplex PCR, was used to amplify TCRbeta CDR3 regions from genomic DNA. The study's processing was this. Nucleated cell counts per sample were estimated from amplification of reference gene primers within the assay. To quantify the absolute abundance of each unique TCRbeta CDR3 rearrangement, sequence reads were collapsed and filtered. Productive Simpson clonality was computed per sample as the square root of Simpson's diversity index over productive rearrangements. TCRdb limited this immuneACCESS table to in-frame rearrangements with V and J called. A share of clones is missing; checked studies link under half to unresolved V genes, and the rest is unexplained. The V and J calls and clone size come from that table; D and trimming were worked out from the DNA. Within this sample are about 270,000 clones, with over 80% of them counted one time only. Over 4% of the sample belongs to the ten largest clones.

The rearranged chain carries TRBV5-4 and TRBJ2-2, with 7 junctional bases fitting TRBD2. Sequencing used PBMCs or T cells enriched from blood (not recorded which). The sequence came from a woman in her 30s with acute COVID-19. CDR3 loop: CASSFSSAGTNTGELFF. In nucleotides, the sequence is TGTGCCAGCAGCTTTTCGTCAGCGGGGACCAACACCGGGGAGCTGTTTTTT.